This TCR beta chain appears in the sequencing data of a study of cytomegalovirus exposure and HLA in healthy donors. Primers for the PCR totalled 60 Vbeta and 13 Jbeta. Using immunoSEQ multiplex PCR, the repertoire was profiled, and TCRdb retains in-frame clones only, with some absent. Its table records fewer than 200,000 clones. Sequenced: PBMCs. The receptor comes from an older woman in good health and CMV-seronegative.

CDR3 protein: CASSRTSGTTGELFF. In DNA form, the CDR3 reads TGTGCCAGCAGCCGGACTAGCGGGACGACCGGGGAGCTGTTTTTT. This chain links TRBV5-4 with TRBJ2-2; 12 bases agree with TRBD2. CDR1 is SGHNT and CDR2 is YYREEE in the germline V gene (reference sequence). Unmatched junction bases numbered 3, after V lost 4 bases and J lost 5 bases. The CDR3 spans 15 residues. The full variable domain, completed using reference TRBV5-4 and TRBJ2-2, is ETGVTQSPTHLIKTRGQQVTLRCSSQSGHNTVSWYQQALGQGPQFIFQYYREEENGRGNFPPRFSGLQFPNYSSELNVNALELDDSALYLCASSRTSGTTGELFFGEGSRLTVL.